This entry lists 5 T cell receptor beta chains sequenced from one sample in a study of T cells in Graves' hyperthyroidism and ophthalmopathy. Amplified regions were TCR beta CDR3 sequences from RNA transcripts. When the TCR CDR3 underwent first-round RT-PCR, the HTBI primer set was used. TCRdb re-called the multiplex PCR reads with MiXCR, one entry per CDR3 protein. Of 50,000 to 75,000 distinct CDR3 sequences listed, around 50% were seen once; the top ten hold roughly 12%. Sequencing input: blood. The receptors stem from a woman in her thirties with Graves' ophthalmopathy.

This clonotype was counted many times. The V gene is TRBV20-1, the J gene TRBJ1-2; weak D call: TRBD1 (6 bases). The CDR3 is 15 amino acids. Trimming took 7 bases from V and 8 from J, leaving 26 bases between them. CDR1 is DFQATT, CDR2 SNEGSKA, per germline (reference sequence). CDR3 in DNA: TGCAGTGTCGCGACAGGCGTGGGTATCCAAGGGGGCTACACCTTC. Its protein is CSVATGVGIQGGYTF.

This clonotype was counted many times. V and J are TRBV9 and TRBJ2-2; D unresolved. The V end was cut by 4 bases, the J end by 4 bases, with 11 bases between. Germline lookup yields CDR1 SGDLS and CDR2 YYNGEE. This CDR3 is built from 14 residues. CDR3 protein: CASSPPGSTGELFF. The CDR3 DNA sequence: TGTGCCAGCAGCCCCCCTGGGTCCACCGGGGAGCTGTTTTTT.

This chain joins TRBV25-1 and TRBJ2-3, with TRBD2 matching over 8 bases. The germline CDR1 and CDR2 sequences are MGHDK and SYGVNS. CDR3 length: 14 amino acids. The CDR3 loop is CAVTSGFSTDTQYF. Written as DNA, the CDR3 is TGTGCTGTCACTAGCGGCTTTAGCACAGATACGCAGTATTTT.

This clonotype has only one observation. This chain uses TRBV9 with TRBJ2-3; 7 bases are a match to TRBD2. V lost 5 bases, J lost 2 bases, and 8 bases stayed unmatched. Germline lookup yields CDR1 SGDLS and CDR2 YYNGEE. This CDR3 contains 15 residues. The CDR3 is CASSLADPNTDTQYF. In DNA, the CDR3 is TGTGCCAGCAGTCTAGCGGATCCGAACACAGATACGCAGTATTTT.

As to this clonotype: The germline gene is not matched at one end of the junction; a read error may be the cause. The rearrangement uses TRBV7-9 and TRBJ2-1; D not resolved. Germline V gene data show CDR1 as SEHNR and CDR2 as FQNEAQ (reference sequence). This CDR3 has 11 amino acids. CDR3 coding DNA: TGTGCCAGCAGCTTAGCGTCCTCCCTCCTCTTC. Protein: CASSLASSLLF.